This is a list of T cell receptor beta chains from one sample in a study of shared clonotypes between healthy human individuals. Some clones are missing from TCRdb's copy, which holds only in-frame ones; the method was immunoSEQ multiplex PCR. The sample holds about 730,000 clones, roughly two thirds seen once. Source material: memory CD4+ T cells sorted from blood. The receptors stem from a woman in her 30s in good health. Both conserved end residues are part of each CDR3. A D gene is named only where the DNA matches it firmly. Expanded clones are given a class, and other clones once, few, many or no size at all.

>TRBJ1-4|TRBD1|TRBV5-1|-
TGCGCCAGCAGCGGAAGACAGGGTGGGGAAAAACTGTTTTTT
CASSGRQGGEKLFF
>TRBJ1-2|-|TRBV30|-
TGTGCCTGGAGTGTACTCCCCGGGGGGTGGAACTATGGCTACACCTTC
CAWSVLPGGWNYGYTF
>TRBJ2-3|-|TRBV2|once
TGTGCCAGCAGTGACCAGGGGACCAACACAGATACGCAGTATTTT
CASSDQGTNTDTQYF
>TRBJ2-1|TRBD2|TRBV15|-
TGTGCCACCAGCAGAGCTGGGACTAGCGGAGAATACAATGAGCAGTTCTTC
CATSRAGTSGEYNEQFF
>TRBJ2-3|TRBD2|TRBV29-1|-
TGCAGCGTTGGGAAGGGACTAGCGGGGAGTACGACGCAGTATTTT
CSVGKGLAGSTTQYF
>TRBJ1-2|-|TRBV7-2|-
TGTGCCAGCAGCCCCAGGGGAGCCTATGGCTACACCTTC
CASSPRGAYGYTF
>TRBJ1-6|-|TRBV5-1|once
TGCGCCAGCAGCCAGGGGACGGAGGGTTCACCCCTCCACTTT
CASSQGTEGSPLHF
>TRBJ2-7|TRBD2|TRBV7-2|-
TGTGCCAGCAGCTCCGGTCCGGGAGGGTCCTACGAGCAGTACTTC
CASSSGPGGSYEQYF
>TRBJ1-4|TRBD1|TRBV25-1|once
TGTGCCAGCGCACTATCCAGGGGGGGGAATGAAAAACTGTTTTTT
CASALSRGGNEKLFF
>TRBJ1-2|TRBD1|TRBV10-3|-
TGTGCCATCAGGTTTACAGGGGAAAATGGCTACACCTTC
CAIRFTGENGYTF
>TRBJ2-5|TRBD2|TRBV5-4|-
TGTGCCAGCAGCTTGGGAATAGCGGGGAGGGAGACCCAGTACTTC
CASSLGIAGRETQYF
>TRBJ2-2|TRBD1|TRBV2|-
TGTGCCAGCAGCCAACAGGGGGCCACCGGGGAGCTGTTTTTT
CASSQQGATGELFF
>TRBJ2-1|-|TRBV30|-
TGTGCCTGGAGTCCGGCGCCATACAATGAGCAGTTCTTC
CAWSPAPYNEQFF
>TRBJ1-1|-|TRBV5-6|few
TGTGCCAGCAGCCGGGGACCTCCGCACGGGAACACTGAAGCTTTCTTT
CASSRGPPHGNTEAFF
>TRBJ1-1|-|TRBV6-5|once
TGTGCCAGCAACTTCGGAGGGAACACTGAAGCTTTCTTT
CASNFGGNTEAFF
>TRBJ2-1|-|TRBV7-9|-
TGTGCCAGCAGCTTAGCTCTTAGCTCCTACAATGAGCAGTTCTTC
CASSLALSSYNEQFF
>TRBJ1-5|-|TRBV6-5|-
TGTGCCAGCAGCCGGGACGGGAATCAGCCCCAGCATTTT
CASSRDGNQPQHF
>TRBJ1-5|TRBD1|TRBV4-1|few
TGCGCCAGCAGCCCTCGGGGGCAGGGGGCGAAGGAGCCCCAGCATTTT
CASSPRGQGAKEPQHF
>TRBJ2-7|TRBD2|TRBV5-1|many
TGCGCCAGCAGCCCGAGACTAGCGGGAAACCCAACGGATTTGGCCTACGAGCAGTACTTC
CASSPRLAGNPTDLAYEQYF
>TRBJ2-7|-|TRBV6-5|-
TGTGCCAGCAGTTACTCAGGGATCGAGCAGTACTTC
CASSYSGIEQYF
>TRBJ2-1|-|TRBV5-1|-
TGCGCCAGCAGCTTGGGCCAGGCCAAAAGCTCCTACAATGAGCAGTTCTTC
CASSLGQAKSSYNEQFF
>TRBJ2-1|TRBD2|TRBV27|-
TGTGCCAGCAGTTTATCGGGACTAGCGGTCTACAATGAGCAGTTCTTC
CASSLSGLAVYNEQFF
>TRBJ1-4|TRBD1|TRBV19|-
TGTGCCAGTAGTCCAAACGACAGGGAGGTTGAAAAACTGTTTTTT
CASSPNDREVEKLFF
>TRBJ2-1|TRBD2|TRBV7-6|-
TGTGCCAGCACCCCACGTAGCGGGAGTAGGAATGAGCAGTTCTTC
CASTPRSGSRNEQFF
>TRBJ2-7|-|TRBV10-2|few
TGCGCCAGCAGTGAAATGAAACCCCCTGGCGAGCAGTACTTC
CASSEMKPPGEQYF
>TRBJ1-2|TRBD1|TRBV4-1|-
TGCGCCAGCAGCCAAGAGGGACAGCGAGGCTACACCTTC
CASSQEGQRGYTF
>TRBJ2-3|-|TRBV9|-
TGTGCCAGCAGCGTAAAATCCGTAGGCACAGATACGCAGTATTTT
CASSVKSVGTDTQYF
>TRBJ2-7|TRBD1|TRBV10-3|-
TGTGCCATCAGTGGACGACAGGGGGTTACCTACGAGCAGTACTTC
CAISGRQGVTYEQYF
>TRBJ1-1|-|TRBV28|-
TGTGCCAGCAGCTCGGCTACAGGGAGAGTCGAAGCTTTCTTT
CASSSATGRVEAFF
>TRBJ1-2|-|TRBV7-2|once
TGTGCCAGCAGCTCGGCCACAGGGCAGTATGGCTACACCTTC
CASSSATGQYGYTF
>TRBJ2-7|-|TRBV18|-
TGTGCCAGCTCACCCCGACCTTTGGACGAGCAGTACTTC
CASSPRPLDEQYF
>TRBJ1-2|-|TRBV19|once
TGTGCCAGTAGTCCCCCGGGCAGGGAAAGGGCTGGCTACACCTTC
CASSPPGRERAGYTF
>TRBJ2-1|-|TRBV10-1|-
TGCGCCAGCAGTGTGGGACACCCTAAAAGCTCCTACAATGAGCAGTTCTTC
CASSVGHPKSSYNEQFF
>TRBJ2-7|TRBD2|TRBV5-1|-
TGCGCCAGCAGCTTGGGAGCGGGGTGGTCCTACGAGCAGTACTTC
CASSLGAGWSYEQYF
>TRBJ2-2|-|TRBV7-7|few
TGTGCCAGCAGCTTTGGTACCGGGGAGCTGTTTTTT
CASSFGTGELFF
>TRBJ1-4|-|TRBV30|-
TGTGCCTACCGGGACGGTAATGAAAAACTGTTTTTT
CAYRDGNEKLFF
>TRBJ1-2|-|TRBV11-2|-
TGTGCCAGCAGCCCCGGGGTCGGCTACACCTTC
CASSPGVGYTF
>TRBJ2-2|-|TRBV9|-
TGTGCCAGCAGCGTAGTCAGCACTGTAATCACCGGGGAGCTGTTTTTT
CASSVVSTVITGELFF
>TRBJ2-3|TRBD2|TRBV27|-
TGTGCCAGCAGGCCGACTAGCGGGAGTTCTGATACGCAGTATTTT
CASRPTSGSSDTQYF
>TRBJ2-6|TRBD2|TRBV19|-
TGTGCCAGTAGTCTTAGGACTAGCGTCAATTCTGGGGCCAACGTCCTGACTTTC
CASSLRTSVNSGANVLTF
>TRBJ2-7|-|TRBV28|many
TGTGCCAGCACTTCTTACGGCTACTACGAGCAGTACTTC
CASTSYGYYEQYF
>TRBJ1-1|-|TRBV2|-
TGTGCCAGCAAAATGGACAAGAACACTGAAGCTTTCTTT
CASKMDKNTEAFF
>TRBJ2-2|-|TRBV5-1|-
TGCGCCAGCAGTTTCGTATGGCTAGGGTTATCCAACACCGGGGAGCTGTTTTTT
CASSFVWLGLSNTGELFF
>TRBJ2-1|TRBD2|TRBV11-2|-
TGTGCCAGCAGCCTTGGGGTAGCGGGAGCTTCGACCTACAATGAGCAGTTCTTC
CASSLGVAGASTYNEQFF
>TRBJ2-6|TRBD2|TRBV6-1|-
TGTGCCAGCAGTGACCAACCGCTTGCGGGGGTCGGGGCCAACGTCCTGACTTTC
CASSDQPLAGVGANVLTF
>TRBJ2-7|-|TRBV6-5|-
TGTGCCAGCAGTTTTGCTGGACAGTTCTACGAGCAGTACTTC
CASSFAGQFYEQYF